Following are 20 T cell receptor beta chains from one sample sequenced in a study of shared clonotypes between healthy human individuals (dated by TCRdb to between 2020 and 2021). To prepare the library, the immunoSEQ multiplex PCR assay was applied. TCRdb re-hosts the immuneACCESS table, in-frame sequences only. Its copies lack some clones; in the studies checked, an unresolved V gene accounts for under half of them, and the cause for the rest is not known. The sample table shows millions of clones, and roughly 94% are seen once. The ten largest make up 0.13% of the sample. The sequenced sample was naive CD4+ T cells sorted from blood. This specimen's cell subset or site label, per the study, means: CD45RA+ positively selected. All receptors derive from a man younger than 35 in good health.

V is TRBV6-1 and J is TRBJ2-7; possible D gene TRBD2, 6 bases. The V end was cut by 3 bases, the J end by 2 bases, with 14 bases between. The germline V gene encodes CDR1 MNHNS and CDR2 SASEGT. This CDR3 has 15 residues. CDR3 sequence reads: CASSDRWDSPYEQYF. CDR3 DNA sequence: TGTGCCAGCAGTGACCGGTGGGACTCTCCCTACGAGCAGTACTTC.

V is TRBV30 and J is TRBJ2-6, with 7 positions matching TRBD1. Germline-derived CDR1 and CDR2 are GTSNPN and SVGIG (reference sequence). The CDR3 has 14 residues. The V gene end was trimmed by 8 bases and the J gene end by 2 bases; junction bases not matched to a gene: 6. CDR3 loop: CAHKQGTGANVLTF. The CDR3 region has the DNA TGTGCCCATAAACAGGGGACTGGGGCCAACGTCCTGACTTTC.

The chain employs TRBV10-3 and TRBJ2-7; 7 nucleotides line up with TRBD2. Looked up from germline, CDR1 is ENHRY and CDR2 is SYGVKD. The CDR3 is made up of 14 amino acids. The V segment lost 2 bases and the J segment 5 bases; nucleotides outside the gene matches: 6. The CDR3 sequence: CAISEERGGDEQYF. As DNA, the CDR3 is TGTGCCATCAGTGAGGAGCGGGGAGGGGACGAGCAGTACTTC.

This clone was counted a single time. The same CDR3 can be traced to other DNA sequences in this sample. V usage is TRBV28 and J usage is TRBJ1-5; D call uncertain. V dropped 8 bases and J dropped 1 base, with 6 bases sitting between them. The CDR3 contains 12 residues. Germline loops: CDR1 MDHEN, CDR2 SYDVKM. Here the CDR3 DNA reads TGTGCCAGCGGATCCAGCAATCAGCCCCAGCATTTT. It encodes CASGSSNQPQHF. Variable domain in full (rest from reference TRBV28 and TRBJ1-5): DVKVTQSSRYLVKRTGEKVFLECVQDMDHENMFWYRQDPGLGLRLIYFSYDVKMKEKGDIPEGYSVSREKKERFSLILESASTNQTSMYLCASGSSNQPQHFGDGTRLSIL.

The CDR3 loop reads CASSSQTGSGYTF. The CDR3 bases are TGTGCCAGCAGCTCCCAGACAGGGTCTGGCTACACCTTC. The chain employs TRBV7-3 and TRBJ1-2; 7 nucleotides match TRBD1. Per germline, CDR1 SGHTA and CDR2 FQGTGA. Trimming removed 4 bases from V and 7 bases from J; junction bases left unmatched: 6. The CDR3 totals 13 residues.

The V call is TRBV7-2, the J call TRBJ2-3; D possibly uses TRBD1 or TRBD2 (5 bases each). CDR1 and CDR2 (germline): SGHTA, FQGNSA. The length of the CDR3 is 13 residues. Trimming removed 5 bases at V and 2 bases at J, with 8 bases between. The CDR3 sequence: CASSEGPTDTQYF. The CDR3 DNA reads as TGTGCCAGCAGCGAGGGGCCCACAGATACGCAGTATTTT.

The chain has TRBV6-1 and TRBJ1-2, with D perhaps matching TRBD1 (6 bases). Germline-derived CDR1 and CDR2 are MNHNS and SASEGT. The CDR3 covers 16 residues. The V end was cut by 2 bases, the J end by 0 bases, with 13 bases between. CDR3 protein: CASSEWGAATNYGYTF. DNA of the CDR3: TGTGCCAGCAGTGAATGGGGGGCGGCCACTAACTATGGCTACACCTTC.

This clone has a handful of counts. The chain links TRBV2 to TRBJ2-5; no clear D gene. V was shortened by 0 bases and J by 3 bases, with 11 bases between the two germline ends. This CDR3 is built from 15 residues. Germline V CDR1 and CDR2: SNHLY, FYNNEI. The CDR3 loop reads CASSEARSFEETQYF. In nucleotides, the CDR3 is TGTGCCAGCAGTGAAGCTAGGAGTTTCGAAGAGACCCAGTACTTC.

Points on this clone: The sample carries other DNA sequences with the same CDR3. The V and J genes are TRBV5-1 and TRBJ1-5, with a weak D call TRBD1 (5 bases). Germline V gene sequence: CDR1 SGHRS, CDR2 YFSETQ. The V end lost 0 bases, the J end lost 4 bases, and 8 bases lay between the germline ends. This CDR3 comprises 14 residues. The CDR3 DNA follows: TGCGCCAGCAGCTTGGACGGGGCTAATCAGCCCCAGCATTTT. Residues: CASSLDGANQPQHF.

J is TRBJ2-7 and V is TRBV5-4, with 7 bases that match TRBD2. The junction had 6 bases not matched to a gene; V was cut back by 1 base and J by 2 bases. CDR1 is SGHNT and CDR2 is YYREEE in the germline V gene (reference sequence). The CDR3 extends over 15 amino acids. In DNA form, the CDR3 reads TGTGCCAGCAGCTTGCGCACGGGGGGAGCCTACGAGCAGTACTTC. Amino acid sequence: CASSLRTGGAYEQYF. Based on the CDR3 plus reference TRBV5-4 and TRBJ2-7, the full variable domain is ETGVTQSPTHLIKTRGQQVTLRCSSQSGHNTVSWYQQALGQGPQFIFQYYREEENGRGNFPPRFSGLQFPNYSSELNVNALELDDSALYLCASSLRTGGAYEQYFGPGTRLTVT.

This chain connects TRBV25-1 to TRBJ2-6, with unresolved D. The germline V gene encodes CDR1 MGHDK and CDR2 SYGVNS. Trimming pared 3 bases from V and 2 bases from J, leaving 17 bases between. The CDR3 totals 18 residues. The CDR3 here is CASSDIPTRRAGANVLTF. The CDR3 region has the DNA TGTGCCAGCAGTGATATCCCTACCCGACGGGCTGGGGCCAACGTCCTGACTTTC.

The genes are TRBV14 and TRBJ2-5; no reliable D call. With 4 bases removed from V and 2 bases from J, the gap between germline ends came to 14 bases. Germline CDR1 SGHDN, CDR2 FVKESK. The CDR3 sequence is 15 residues long. The DNA of the CDR3 is TGTGCCAGCAGCCCCACTTGGATGCAGCAAGAGACCCAGTACTTC. Translation gives CASSPTWMQQETQYF.

V usage is TRBV7-8 and J usage is TRBJ2-1; D is ambiguous. Germline CDR1 SGHVS, CDR2 FQNEAQ. CDR3 length: 14 residues. V lost 4 bases, J lost 2 bases, and 9 bases lay in between. CDR3 sequence (DNA): TGTGCCAGCAGCTCAGCGCAAACCTACAATGAGCAGTTCTTC. Its translation is CASSSAQTYNEQFF.

The chain employs TRBV5-4 and TRBJ2-2; a weak D match, TRBD1 (6 bases). The V end lost 4 bases, the J end lost 2 bases, and 15 bases lay between the germline ends. The germline V gene encodes CDR1 SGHNT and CDR2 YYREEE (reference sequence). The CDR3 has 16 residues. The CDR3 DNA reads as TGTGCCAGCAGCCCAATTACAGGGATCAACACCGGGGAGCTGTTTTTT. Translating it yields CASSPITGINTGELFF.

The chain joins TRBV28 to TRBJ2-7; unclear D gene. The germline V gene encodes CDR1 MDHEN and CDR2 SYDVKM. Trimming removed 1 base at V and 2 bases at J, with 9 bases between. The CDR3 has 14 amino acids. The CDR3 loop reads CASSLFAQPYEQYF. The CDR3 DNA follows: TGTGCCAGCAGTTTATTCGCCCAGCCCTACGAGCAGTACTTC.

This clone has just one count. This sequence joins TRBV30 and TRBJ1-6; D may be TRBD1 (6 bases). Germline V gives CDR1 GTSNPN, CDR2 SVGIG (reference sequence). This CDR3 contains 14 residues. Trimming shortened V by 5 bases and J by 6 bases, and 14 bases separated the two germline ends. The CDR3 coding sequence is TGTGCCTGGGGGCCGGGACAACTTAATTCACCCCTCCACTTT. Translated, it gives CAWGPGQLNSPLHF. Full variable domain (outside the CDR3, taken from reference TRBV30 and TRBJ1-6): SQTIHQWPATLVQPVGSPLSLECTVEGTSNPNLYWYRQAAGRGLQLLFYSVGIGQISSEVPQNLSASRPQDRQFILSSKKLLLSDSGFYLCAWGPGQLNSPLHFGNGTRLTVT.

V and J are TRBV4-1 and TRBJ2-3; the D gene is possibly TRBD2 (6 bases). V was cut by 0 bases and J by 5 bases, with 9 bases left in between. CDR1 is MGHRA, CDR2 YSYEKL, per germline. CDR3 length: 14 residues. The CDR3 DNA follows: TGCGCCAGCAGCCAAGAGGAGGGAGAAGATACGCAGTATTTT. The encoded protein is CASSQEEGEDTQYF.

This clone was found a few times. The CDR3, as DNA: TGCGCCAGCAGTCAACCAGACAAATATAGCAATCAGCCCCAGCATTTT. As protein: CASSQPDKYSNQPQHF. This sequence joins TRBV23-1 and TRBJ1-5; D gene uncertain. TRBV23-1 is annotated as an ORF whose role is uncertain. CDR3 size: 16 residues. V was clipped by 2 bases and J by 0 bases, with 11 bases between them.

Comment on this clone: Distinct nucleotide sequences in the sample also encode this CDR3. This rearrangement joins TRBV11-2 to TRBJ2-5, with 12 bases lining up with TRBD2. V lost 1 base and J lost 2; bases outside the gene matches: 2. This CDR3 has 16 residues. Germline CDR1 is SGHAT and CDR2 is FQNNGV. The CDR3 sequence: CASSLGTSGNQETQYF. The DNA of the CDR3 is TGTGCCAGCAGCTTAGGGACTAGCGGGAATCAAGAGACCCAGTACTTC.

Here the CDR3 DNA reads TGTGCCAGCAGTTTAACTCCCCCCTACGAGCAGTACTTC. This codes for CASSLTPPYEQYF. V usage is TRBV28 and J usage is TRBJ2-7, with unresolved D. CDR3 size: 13 residues. The V gene lost 2 bases and the J gene lost 2 bases, with 7 bases spanning the gap. From germline, CDR1 is MDHEN and CDR2 SYDVKM.